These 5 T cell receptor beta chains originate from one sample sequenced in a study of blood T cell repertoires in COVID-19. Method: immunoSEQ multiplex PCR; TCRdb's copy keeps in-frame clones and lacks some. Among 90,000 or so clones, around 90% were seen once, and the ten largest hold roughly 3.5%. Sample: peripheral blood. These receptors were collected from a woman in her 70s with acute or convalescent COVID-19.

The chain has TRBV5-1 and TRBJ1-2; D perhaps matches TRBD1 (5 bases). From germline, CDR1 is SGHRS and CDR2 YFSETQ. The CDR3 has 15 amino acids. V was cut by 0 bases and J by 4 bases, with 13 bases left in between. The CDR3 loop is CASSLGDRLIYGYTF. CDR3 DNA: TGCGCCAGCAGCTTGGGCGACAGACTCATCTATGGCTACACCTTC.

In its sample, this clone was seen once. The CDR3 sequence is CASSSTIGGDTQYF. For the CDR3, the DNA is TGCGCCAGCAGCTCAACTATTGGTGGGGATACGCAGTATTTT. The chain uses TRBV5-1 and TRBJ2-3; D call uncertain. The V end was cut by 3 bases, the J end by 6 bases, with 14 bases between. The germline V gene encodes CDR1 SGHRS and CDR2 YFSETQ. The CDR3 loop spans 14 amino acids.

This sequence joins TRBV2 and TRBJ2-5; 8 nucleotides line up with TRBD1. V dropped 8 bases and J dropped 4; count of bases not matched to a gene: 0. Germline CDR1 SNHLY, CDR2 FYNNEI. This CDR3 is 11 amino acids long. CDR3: CASGQGETQYF. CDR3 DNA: TGTGCCAGCGGACAGGGAGAGACCCAGTACTTC.

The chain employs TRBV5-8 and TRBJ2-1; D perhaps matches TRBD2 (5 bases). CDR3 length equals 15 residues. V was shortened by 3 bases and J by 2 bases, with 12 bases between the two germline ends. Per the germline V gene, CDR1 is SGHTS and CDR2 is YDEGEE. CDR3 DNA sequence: TGTGCCAGCAGCTCCGGGGTGGCAGCCTACAATGAGCAGTTCTTC. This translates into CASSSGVAAYNEQFF. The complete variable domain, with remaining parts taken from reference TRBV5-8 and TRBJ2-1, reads EAGVTQSPTHLIKTRGQQATLRCSPISGHTSVYWYQQALGLGLQFLLWYDEGEERNRGNFPPRFSGRQFPNYSSELNVNALELEDSALYLCASSSGVAAYNEQFFGPGTRLTVL.

CDR3 coding DNA: TGTGCCAGCAGACTTGGTCAGGGGGACTATGGCTACACCTTC. This codes for CASRLGQGDYGYTF. The genes are TRBV6-5 and TRBJ1-2, with 7 bases lining up with TRBD1. V lost 6 bases to trimming and J lost 3 bases; unmatched junction nucleotides: 7. CDR3 length: 14 amino acids. Germline-derived CDR1 and CDR2 are MNHEY and SVGAGI.